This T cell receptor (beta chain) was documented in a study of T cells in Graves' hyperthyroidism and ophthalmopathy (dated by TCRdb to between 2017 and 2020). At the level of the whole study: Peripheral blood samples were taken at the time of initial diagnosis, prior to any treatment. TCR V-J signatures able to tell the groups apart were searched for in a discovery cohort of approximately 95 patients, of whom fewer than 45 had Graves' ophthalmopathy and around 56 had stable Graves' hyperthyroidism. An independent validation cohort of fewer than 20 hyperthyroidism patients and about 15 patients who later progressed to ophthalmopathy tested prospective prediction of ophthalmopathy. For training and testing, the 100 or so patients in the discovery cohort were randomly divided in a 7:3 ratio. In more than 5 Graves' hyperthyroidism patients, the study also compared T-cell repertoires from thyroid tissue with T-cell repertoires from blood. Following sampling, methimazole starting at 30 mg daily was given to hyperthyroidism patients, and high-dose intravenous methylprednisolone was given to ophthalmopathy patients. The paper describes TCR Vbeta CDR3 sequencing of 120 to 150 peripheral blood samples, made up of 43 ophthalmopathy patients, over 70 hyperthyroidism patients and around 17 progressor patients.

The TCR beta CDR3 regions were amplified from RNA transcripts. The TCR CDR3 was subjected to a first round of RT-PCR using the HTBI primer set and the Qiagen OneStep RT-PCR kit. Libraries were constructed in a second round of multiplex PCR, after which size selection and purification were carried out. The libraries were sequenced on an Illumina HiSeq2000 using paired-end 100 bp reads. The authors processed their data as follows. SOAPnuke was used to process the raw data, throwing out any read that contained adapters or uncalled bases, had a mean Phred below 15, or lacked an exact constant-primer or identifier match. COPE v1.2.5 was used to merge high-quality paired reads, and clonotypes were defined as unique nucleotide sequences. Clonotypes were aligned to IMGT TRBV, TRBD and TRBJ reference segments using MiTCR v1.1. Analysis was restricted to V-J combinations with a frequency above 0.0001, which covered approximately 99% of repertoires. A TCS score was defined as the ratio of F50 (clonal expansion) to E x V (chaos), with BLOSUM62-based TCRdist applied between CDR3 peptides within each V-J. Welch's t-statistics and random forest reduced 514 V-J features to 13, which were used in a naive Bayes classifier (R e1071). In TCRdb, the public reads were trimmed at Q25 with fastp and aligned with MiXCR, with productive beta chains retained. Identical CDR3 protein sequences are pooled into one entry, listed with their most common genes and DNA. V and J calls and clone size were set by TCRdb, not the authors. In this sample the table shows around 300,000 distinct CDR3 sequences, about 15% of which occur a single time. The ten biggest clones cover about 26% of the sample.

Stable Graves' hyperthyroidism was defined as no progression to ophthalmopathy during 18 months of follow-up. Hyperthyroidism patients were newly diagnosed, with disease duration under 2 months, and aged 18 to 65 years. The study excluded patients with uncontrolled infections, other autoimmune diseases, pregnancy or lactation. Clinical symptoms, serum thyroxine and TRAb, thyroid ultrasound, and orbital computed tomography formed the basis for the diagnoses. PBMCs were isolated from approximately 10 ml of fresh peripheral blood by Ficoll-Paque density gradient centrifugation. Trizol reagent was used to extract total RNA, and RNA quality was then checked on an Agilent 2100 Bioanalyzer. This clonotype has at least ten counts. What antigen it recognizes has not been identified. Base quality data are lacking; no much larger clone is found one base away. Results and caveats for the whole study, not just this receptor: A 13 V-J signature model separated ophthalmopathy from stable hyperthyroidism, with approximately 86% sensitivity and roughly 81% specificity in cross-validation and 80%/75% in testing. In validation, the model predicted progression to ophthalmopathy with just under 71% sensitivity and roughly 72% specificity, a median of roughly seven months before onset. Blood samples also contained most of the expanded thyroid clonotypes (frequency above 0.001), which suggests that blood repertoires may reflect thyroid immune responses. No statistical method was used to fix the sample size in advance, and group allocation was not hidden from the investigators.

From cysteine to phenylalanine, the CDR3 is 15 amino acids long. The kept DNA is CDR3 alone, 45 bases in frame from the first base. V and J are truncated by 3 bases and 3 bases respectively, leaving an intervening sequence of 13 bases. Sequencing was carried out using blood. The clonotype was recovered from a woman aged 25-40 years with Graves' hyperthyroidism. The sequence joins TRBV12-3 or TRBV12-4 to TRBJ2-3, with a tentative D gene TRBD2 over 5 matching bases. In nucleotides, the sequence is TGTGCCAGCAGTTTTCGGGGTATAAGGACAGATACGCAGTATTTT. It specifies CASSFRGIRTDTQYF.